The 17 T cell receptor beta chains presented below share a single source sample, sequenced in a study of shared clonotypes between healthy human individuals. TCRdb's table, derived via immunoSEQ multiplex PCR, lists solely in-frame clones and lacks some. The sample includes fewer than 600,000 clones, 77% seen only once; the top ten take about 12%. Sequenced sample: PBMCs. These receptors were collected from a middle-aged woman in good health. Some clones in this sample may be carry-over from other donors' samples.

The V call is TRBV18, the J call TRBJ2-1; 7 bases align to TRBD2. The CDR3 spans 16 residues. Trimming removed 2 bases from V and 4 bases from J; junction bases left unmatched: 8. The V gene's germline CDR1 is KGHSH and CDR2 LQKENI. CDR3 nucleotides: TGTGCCAGCTCACCAGCGCCGGGAGGCCAATACAATGAGCAGTTCTTC. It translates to CASSPAPGGQYNEQFF.

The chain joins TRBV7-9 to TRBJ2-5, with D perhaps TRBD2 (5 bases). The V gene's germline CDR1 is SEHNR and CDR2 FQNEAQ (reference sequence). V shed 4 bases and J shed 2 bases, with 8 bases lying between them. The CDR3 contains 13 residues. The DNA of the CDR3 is TGTGCCAGCAGCTCCCGGGATCAAGAGACCCAGTACTTC. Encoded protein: CASSSRDQETQYF.

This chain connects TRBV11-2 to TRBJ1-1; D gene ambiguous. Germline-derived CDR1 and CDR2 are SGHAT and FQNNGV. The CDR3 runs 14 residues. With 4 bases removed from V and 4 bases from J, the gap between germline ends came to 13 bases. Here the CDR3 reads CASSSPKTLTEAFF. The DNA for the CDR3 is TGTGCCAGCAGCTCCCCGAAAACACTCACTGAAGCTTTCTTT.

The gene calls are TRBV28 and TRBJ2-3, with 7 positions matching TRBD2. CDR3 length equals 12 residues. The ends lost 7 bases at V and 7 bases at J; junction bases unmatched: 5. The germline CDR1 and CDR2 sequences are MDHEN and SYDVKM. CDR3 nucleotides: TGTGCCAGCAATTGGGGGGGAAATACGCAGTATTTT. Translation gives CASNWGGNTQYF.

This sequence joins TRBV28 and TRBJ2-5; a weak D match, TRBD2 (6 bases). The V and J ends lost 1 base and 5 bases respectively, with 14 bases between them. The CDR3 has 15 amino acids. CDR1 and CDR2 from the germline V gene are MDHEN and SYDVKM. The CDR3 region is CASSLSGGVEETQYF. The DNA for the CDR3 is TGTGCCAGCAGTTTATCCGGGGGAGTGGAGGAGACCCAGTACTTC.

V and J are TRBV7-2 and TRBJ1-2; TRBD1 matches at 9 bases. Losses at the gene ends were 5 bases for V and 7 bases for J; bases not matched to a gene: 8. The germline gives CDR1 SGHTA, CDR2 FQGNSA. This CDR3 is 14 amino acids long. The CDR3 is CASSRIGTGPGYTF. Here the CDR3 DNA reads TGTGCCAGCAGCAGAATCGGGACAGGGCCTGGCTACACCTTC.

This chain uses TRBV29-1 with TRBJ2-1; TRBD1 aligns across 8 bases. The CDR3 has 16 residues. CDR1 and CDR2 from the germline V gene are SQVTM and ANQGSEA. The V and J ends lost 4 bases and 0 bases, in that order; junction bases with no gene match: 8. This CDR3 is CSVGGQGRSSYNEQFF. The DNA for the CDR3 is TGCAGCGTTGGCGGACAGGGTCGGAGCTCCTACAATGAGCAGTTCTTC.

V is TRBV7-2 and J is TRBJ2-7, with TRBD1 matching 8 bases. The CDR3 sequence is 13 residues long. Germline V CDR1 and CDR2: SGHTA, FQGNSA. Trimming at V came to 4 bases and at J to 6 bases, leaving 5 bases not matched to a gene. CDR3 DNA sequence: TGTGCCAGCAGCTCAGATACAGGGGGCGAGCAGTACTTC. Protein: CASSSDTGGEQYF.

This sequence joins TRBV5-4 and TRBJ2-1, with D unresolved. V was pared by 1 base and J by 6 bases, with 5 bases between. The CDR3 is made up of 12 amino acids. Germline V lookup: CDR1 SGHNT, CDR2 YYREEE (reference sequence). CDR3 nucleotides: TGTGCCAGCAGCTTGATGTCCAATGAGCAGTTCTTC. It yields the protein CASSLMSNEQFF.

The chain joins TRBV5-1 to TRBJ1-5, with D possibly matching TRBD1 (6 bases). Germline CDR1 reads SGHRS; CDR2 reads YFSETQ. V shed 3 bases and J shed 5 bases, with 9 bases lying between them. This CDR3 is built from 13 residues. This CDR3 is CASSSGVDQPQHF. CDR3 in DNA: TGCGCCAGCAGCTCAGGGGTCGATCAGCCCCAGCATTTT.

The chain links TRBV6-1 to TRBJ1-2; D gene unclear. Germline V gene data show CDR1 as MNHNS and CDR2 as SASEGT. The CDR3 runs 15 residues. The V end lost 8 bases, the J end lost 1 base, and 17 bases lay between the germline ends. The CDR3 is CASSLAASRNYGYTF. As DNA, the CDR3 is TGTGCCAGCTCTTTGGCGGCCTCACGTAACTATGGCTACACCTTC.

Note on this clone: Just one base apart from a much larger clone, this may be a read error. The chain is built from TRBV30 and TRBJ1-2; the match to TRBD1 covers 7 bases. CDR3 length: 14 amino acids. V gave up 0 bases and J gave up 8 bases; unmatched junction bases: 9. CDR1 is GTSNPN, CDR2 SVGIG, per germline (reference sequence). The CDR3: CAWSVLKGAGGYTF. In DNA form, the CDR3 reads TGTGCCTGGAGTGTACTAAAGGGGGCGGGCGGCTACACCTTC.

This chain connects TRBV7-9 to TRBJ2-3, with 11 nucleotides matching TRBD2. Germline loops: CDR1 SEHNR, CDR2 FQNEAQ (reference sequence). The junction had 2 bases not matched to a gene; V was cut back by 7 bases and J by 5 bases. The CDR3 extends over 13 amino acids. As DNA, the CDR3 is TGTGCCAGCATCGGACTAGCGGGAGATACGCAGTATTTT. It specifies CASIGLAGDTQYF.

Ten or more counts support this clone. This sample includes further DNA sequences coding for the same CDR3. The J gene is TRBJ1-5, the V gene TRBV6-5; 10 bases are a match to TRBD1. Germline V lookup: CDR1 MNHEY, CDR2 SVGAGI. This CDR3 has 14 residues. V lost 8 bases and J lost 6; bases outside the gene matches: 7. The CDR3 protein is CASGHRDRGQPQHF. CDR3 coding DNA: TGTGCCAGCGGCCATCGGGACAGGGGTCAGCCCCAGCATTTT.

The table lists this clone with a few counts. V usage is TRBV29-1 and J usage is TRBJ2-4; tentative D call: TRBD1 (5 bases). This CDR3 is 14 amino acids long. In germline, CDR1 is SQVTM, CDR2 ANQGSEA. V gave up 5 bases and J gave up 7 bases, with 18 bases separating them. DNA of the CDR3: TGCAGCGTTTTGGGGCAGGGAACACAGAACATTCAGTACTTC. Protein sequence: CSVLGQGTQNIQYF.

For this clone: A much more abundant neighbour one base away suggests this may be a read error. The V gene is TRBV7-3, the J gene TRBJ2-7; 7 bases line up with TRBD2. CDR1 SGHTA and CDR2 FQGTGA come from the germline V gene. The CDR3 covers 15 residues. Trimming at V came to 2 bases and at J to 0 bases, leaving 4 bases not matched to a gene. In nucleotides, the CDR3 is TGTGCCAGCAGCTTAGGTGGCGGGAGCTCCTACGAGCAGTACTTC. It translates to CASSLGGGSSYEQYF.

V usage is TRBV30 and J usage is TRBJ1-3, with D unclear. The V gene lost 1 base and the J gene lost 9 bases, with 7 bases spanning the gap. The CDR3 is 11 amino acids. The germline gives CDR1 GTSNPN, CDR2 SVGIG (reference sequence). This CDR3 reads CAWSDVSTIYF. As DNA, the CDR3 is TGTGCCTGGAGTGATGTGAGCACCATATATTTT.